The clone carrying this TCR beta chain was observed a handful of times. Its specificity is not known. The record originates from a study of beta chain features in type 1 diabetes. Study-level background: The study examined roughly 110,000,000 sorted cells across all samples. Study outcomes and limitations: High TCR expression in some cells could lead to their over-representation in cDNA sequencing. Shorter TCRB CDR3s, moderately but significantly so, were found in Type 1 diabetes patients in all four CD4+ subsets.

The whole isolated RNA underwent reverse transcription, so sequencing captured expressed TCRB transcripts. Sequenced by immunoSEQ multiplex PCR; TCRdb stores in-frame clones only, minus some. The table has 150,000 to 190,000 clones, around a tenth seen once. Trimming removed 2 bases from V and 7 bases from J, with 8 bases in between. The CDR3 runs to 13 residues. Germline V lookup: CDR1 SEHNR, CDR2 FQNEAQ (reference sequence). What was sequenced was central memory CD4+ T cells from blood. This TCR was sampled from a man under 40 with type 1 diabetes. This chain joins TRBV7-9 and TRBJ2-2; no firm D call. Here the CDR3 reads CASSLSESGELFF. The CDR3 coding sequence is TGTGCCAGCAGCTTATCTGAGAGCGGGGAGCTGTTTTTT.